The clone carrying this T cell receptor beta chain was observed many times. Its antigen is unknown. Time point: pre-sensitization, week 0. Stated treatment: therapeutic diphenylcyclopropenone sensitization with weekly scalp DPC. This CDR3 has 14 amino acids. Germline-derived CDR1 and CDR2 are WNHNN and SYGVQD (reference sequence). V shed 6 bases and J shed 8 bases, with 19 bases lying between them. TCRdb itself ran the RACE reads through MiXCR, one entry per CDR3 protein. The profile shows more than 75,000 distinct CDR3 sequences, 8% to 10% of them singletons. The data belong to a study of human T cells and chemical hapten exposure. General study points: Expanded TCRs produced significantly more large CDR3 similarity clusters than controls did.

Here the sequenced sample was whole blood, taken in connection with sensitization to the hapten diphenylcyclopropenone (DPC). This sequence was found in a woman between 40 and 50 years old with alopecia areata. Some clones in this sample may be carry-over from other donors' samples. The J gene is TRBJ1-2, the V gene TRBV10-1; no firm D call. The CDR3 spells CASRKETCGSGYTF. CDR3 in DNA: TGCGCCAGCAGGAAGGAGACCTGCGGCTCCGGCTACACCTTC.